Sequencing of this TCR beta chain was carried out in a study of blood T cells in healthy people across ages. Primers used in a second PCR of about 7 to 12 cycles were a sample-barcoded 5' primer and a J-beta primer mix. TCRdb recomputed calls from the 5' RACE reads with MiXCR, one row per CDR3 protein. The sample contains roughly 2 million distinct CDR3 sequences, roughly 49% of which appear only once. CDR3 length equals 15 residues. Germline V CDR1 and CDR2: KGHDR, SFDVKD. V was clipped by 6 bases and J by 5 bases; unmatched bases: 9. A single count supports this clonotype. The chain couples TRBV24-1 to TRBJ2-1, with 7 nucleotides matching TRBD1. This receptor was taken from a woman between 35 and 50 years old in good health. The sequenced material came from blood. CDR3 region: CATSPRQGRNNEQFF. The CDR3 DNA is TGTGCCACCAGTCCAAGACAGGGACGCAACAATGAGCAGTTCTTC.